The 9 T cell receptor beta chains below all came from one sample that was sequenced in a study of T cell responses to AZD1222 COVID-19 vaccine. Clones were read by immunoSEQ multiplex PCR, and TCRdb kept only the in-frame ones, dropping some. The data contain some 55,000 clones, 70% to 90% of them singletons. The sequences come from peripheral blood, collected on day 0 of AZD1222 vaccination. Receptor source: an adult in good health.

The J gene is TRBJ1-3, the V gene TRBV5-1; TRBD1 might be the D (5 bases). V was trimmed by 0 bases and J by 0 bases, leaving 10 bases between them. CDR1 is SGHRS and CDR2 is YFSETQ in the germline V gene. This CDR3 is built from 16 residues. This chain's CDR3 is CASSLGDADSGNTIYF. The CDR3 DNA reads as TGCGCCAGCAGCTTGGGGGACGCTGACTCTGGAAACACCATATATTTT.

The chain is built from TRBV13 and TRBJ1-2, with 9 bases lining up with TRBD1. The germline gives CDR1 PRHDT, CDR2 FYEKMQ (reference sequence). This CDR3 contains 14 residues. V gave up 0 bases and J gave up 5 bases; unmatched junction bases: 1. CDR3 sequence (DNA): TGTGCCAGCAGCTTAGGGACAGGGGGTTATGGCTACACCTTC. Translating gives CASSLGTGGYGYTF.

This clone has only a few counts. The chain employs TRBV7-9 and TRBJ1-6; 9 bases fit TRBD1. J was trimmed by 9 bases and V by 5 bases; bases with no gene match: 5. Germline CDR1 reads SEHNR; CDR2 reads FQNEAQ (reference sequence). CDR3 size: 14 residues. CDR3 protein: CASSRTGDGSPLHF. The DNA for the CDR3 is TGTGCCAGCAGCCGGACAGGGGACGGTTCACCCCTCCACTTT.

The CDR3 reads CASSFGGYYGYTF. The CDR3 region has the DNA TGTGCCAGCAGTTTCGGGGGGTACTATGGCTACACCTTC. J is TRBJ1-2 and V is TRBV12-3 or TRBV12-4, with D perhaps TRBD1 (5 bases). The V end was cut by 3 bases, the J end by 3 bases, with 8 bases between. The CDR3 is 13 residues long.

This clone appeared once. The genes are TRBV11-3 and TRBJ2-2, with 8 bases that match TRBD1. Looked up from germline, CDR1 is SGHNT and CDR2 is YENEEA. CDR3 length: 16 residues. After removal of 1 base from V and 6 bases from J, the junction contained 7 bases not matched to a gene. DNA of the CDR3: TGTGCCAGCAGCTTAGCGACAGGGGCTGGTGCCGGGGAGCTGTTTTTT. As protein: CASSLATGAGAGELFF.

The genes are TRBV29-1 and TRBJ2-1; D remains ambiguous. The CDR3 loop spans 13 amino acids. Germline CDR1 SQVTM, CDR2 ANQGSEA. The ends were cut back, 4 bases at V and 7 bases at J, with 14 bases in the middle. This CDR3 reads CSVGQNSINEQFF. The CDR3 DNA follows: TGCAGCGTTGGGCAAAACTCCATTAATGAGCAGTTCTTC.

The V gene is TRBV11-2, the J gene TRBJ1-2; D possibly corresponds to TRBD1 (5 bases). Trimming pared 5 bases from V and 2 bases from J, leaving 9 bases between. The CDR3 loop spans 13 amino acids. The V gene's germline CDR1 is SGHAT and CDR2 FQNNGV. CDR3 DNA: TGTGCCAGCAGCCGGGGCGGGAACTATGGCTACACCTTC. The encoded protein is CASSRGGNYGYTF.

CDR3 bases: TGTGCCAGCAGTCGGACAGGGGGCGCGAGCAATCAGCCCCAGCATTTT. Translating it yields CASSRTGGASNQPQHF. The chain has TRBV27 and TRBJ1-5, with 11 bases identical to TRBD1. The CDR3 totals 16 residues. In germline, CDR1 is MNHEY, CDR2 SMNVEV (reference sequence). The V segment lost 5 bases and the J segment 1 base; nucleotides outside the gene matches: 4.

The chain combines TRBV19 with TRBJ1-5; D unclear. This CDR3 is built from 12 residues. Germline-derived CDR1 and CDR2 are LNHDA and SQIVND (reference sequence). The ends were cut back, 8 bases at V and 3 bases at J, with 8 bases in the middle. The CDR3, as DNA: TGTGCCAGTCGGGGTACCAATCAGCCCCAGCATTTT. This translates into CASRGTNQPQHF.